A selection of T cell receptor beta chains follows, all from one sample in a study of cytomegalovirus exposure and HLA in healthy donors. Sequenced by immunoSEQ multiplex PCR; TCRdb stores in-frame clones only, minus some. The profile shows over 150,000 clones, 60% to 80% of them singletons. The source material was PBMCs. Source of these receptors: a man aged 55 to 70 in good health and CMV-seronegative. The CDR3 runs from the conserved cysteine through the conserved F or W. The D gene is left open where the match is weak. Part of the rows lack a size; the others show once, few, many or a class for expanded clones.

V gene,J gene,clone size,D gene,CDR3 protein,CDR3 DNA
TRBV15,TRBJ2-7,NA,TRBD2,CATSRDPGEGYEQYF,TGTGCCACCAGCAGAGATCCTGGGGAGGGCTACGAGCAGTACTTC
TRBV18,TRBJ1-2,NA,TRBD1,CASSPGQGSNYGYTF,TGTGCCAGCTCACCAGGACAGGGAAGTAACTATGGCTACACCTTC
TRBV11-1,TRBJ2-1,NA,TRBD2,CASSLSAGLAGGLNEQFF,TGTGCCAGCAGCTTATCTGCGGGGCTAGCGGGGGGGTTGAATGAGCAGTTCTTC
TRBV11-3,TRBJ2-1,NA,TRBD2,CASSLAGSGSGPSEQFF,TGTGCCAGCAGCTTAGCGGGTAGCGGGAGTGGGCCCAGTGAGCAGTTCTTC
TRBV5-5,TRBJ2-5,NA,TRBD2,CASSLELAGGRETQYF,TGTGCCAGCAGCTTGGAATTAGCGGGGGGCCGGGAGACCCAGTACTTC
TRBV30,TRBJ2-3,once,NA,CAWSVLVDTQYF,TGTGCCTGGAGTGTACTCGTGGATACGCAGTATTTT
TRBV7-2,TRBJ2-5,NA,NA,CASRPTGDQETQYF,TGTGCCAGCAGGCCAACGGGGGACCAAGAGACCCAGTACTTC
TRBV27,TRBJ2-5,NA,NA,CASSKQGGETQYF,TGTGCCAGCAGCAAACAGGGAGGGGAGACCCAGTACTTC
TRBV27,TRBJ1-6,NA,TRBD1,CASTDGQVGSPLHF,TGTGCCAGCACCGATGGACAGGTTGGTTCACCCCTCCACTTT
TRBV5-4,TRBJ2-5,NA,TRBD1,CASSLRGQGAETQYF,TGTGCCAGCAGCCTCCGGGGACAGGGGGCAGAGACCCAGTACTTC
TRBV14,TRBJ2-1,NA,NA,CASSQLSGEQFF,TGTGCCAGCAGCCAATTGTCCGGTGAGCAGTTCTTC
TRBV7-9,TRBJ2-7,NA,TRBD2,CSSSRGTSGSSYEQYF,TGTTCCAGCAGCCGTGGGACTAGCGGGAGCTCCTACGAGCAGTACTTC
TRBV7-9,TRBJ2-7,NA,TRBD2,CASSQSPSGGEQYF,TGTGCCAGCAGCCAGAGCCCTAGCGGGGGGGAGCAGTACTTC
TRBV4-3,TRBJ2-3,NA,NA,CASSHGSSSDTQYF,TGCGCCAGCAGCCACGGTTCTAGCTCCGATACGCAGTATTTT
TRBV13,TRBJ1-3,once,NA,CASSLGLLLGNTIYF,TGTGCCAGCAGCTTAGGCCTCCTTCTAGGAAACACCATATATTTT
TRBV27,TRBJ1-2,NA,NA,CASSFRSGSGYTF,TGTGCCAGCAGTTTTAGGTCGGGGAGCGGCTACACCTTC
TRBV19,TRBJ1-4,NA,NA,CASSTDIGTSEKLFF,TGTGCCAGTAGTACCGACATCGGGACAAGTGAAAAACTGTTTTTT
TRBV7-2,TRBJ2-3,NA,TRBD1,CASSPMMGDRGHVTQYF,TGTGCCAGCAGCCCCATGATGGGGGACAGGGGTCATGTTACGCAGTATTTT
TRBV4-3,TRBJ2-5,once,TRBD1,CASSLRDRGPETQYF,TGCGCCAGCAGCCTCCGGGACAGGGGGCCGGAGACCCAGTACTTC
TRBV6-5,TRBJ2-5,few,TRBD1,CASSKMTGGGETQYF,TGTGCCAGCAGTAAAATGACAGGGGGGGGCGAGACCCAGTACTTC
TRBV5-1,TRBJ2-3,NA,NA,CASSLQGSSSTDTQYF,TGCGCCAGCAGCTTACAGGGAAGTTCTAGCACAGATACGCAGTATTTT
TRBV7-2,TRBJ2-2,few,TRBD2,CASRLDGTSTGELFF,TGTGCCAGCCGCCTCGACGGGACTAGCACCGGGGAGCTGTTTTTT
TRBV4-1,TRBJ1-5,NA,NA,CASSPTEGEASNQPQHF,TGCGCCAGCAGCCCGACGGAAGGAGAGGCTAGCAATCAGCCCCAGCATTTT
TRBV15,TRBJ2-5,NA,NA,CATSRGERGETQYF,TGTGCCACCAGCAGAGGTGAAAGGGGAGAGACCCAGTACTTC
TRBV7-9,TRBJ1-1,NA,TRBD1,CASSSLDRVSAFF,TGTGCCAGCAGCTCTTTGGACAGGGTTTCAGCTTTCTTT
TRBV5-1,TRBJ1-2,NA,TRBD1,CASSWGSGTGGGGYTF,TGCGCCAGCAGCTGGGGGTCCGGGACAGGGGGCGGTGGCTACACCTTC
TRBV28,TRBJ1-2,once,TRBD1,CASSRGQGVVYGYTF,TGTGCCAGCAGTAGGGGACAGGGGGTTGTCTATGGCTACACCTTC
TRBV6-6,TRBJ2-1,NA,TRBD2,CASSYPASGPNEQFF,TGTGCCAGCAGTTACCCGGCTAGCGGCCCAAATGAGCAGTTCTTC
TRBV4-1,TRBJ1-3,NA,TRBD1,CASSYRQGAAGNTIYF,TGCGCCAGCAGCTACCGACAGGGGGCTGCGGGAAACACCATATATTTT
TRBV29-1,TRBJ2-3,NA,NA,CSTGPVGGGADTQYF,TGCAGCACTGGCCCCGTGGGGGGTGGAGCAGATACGCAGTATTTT
TRBV7-8,TRBJ2-3,NA,TRBD2,CASSLAGEEDTQYF,TGTGCCAGCAGTTTAGCGGGAGAAGAAGATACGCAGTATTTT
TRBV7-9,TRBJ1-5,NA,NA,CASSLVGGNPNQPQHF,TGTGCCAGCAGCTTAGTTGGGGGGAACCCTAATCAGCCCCAGCATTTT
TRBV5-1,TRBJ2-5,few,NA,CASSWIGGLETQYF,TGCGCCAGCAGCTGGATAGGGGGATTAGAGACCCAGTACTTC
TRBV5-1,TRBJ1-1,few,NA,CASDLGQGNTEAFF,TGCGCCAGTGATCTGGGGCAGGGGAACACTGAAGCTTTCTTT
TRBV9,TRBJ1-6,NA,TRBD1,CASSVEGGQGNSPLHF,TGTGCCAGCAGCGTAGAGGGGGGACAGGGGAATTCACCCCTCCACTTT
TRBV28,TRBJ1-5,NA,NA,CASSYRANQPQHF,TGTGCCAGCAGTTACAGGGCTAATCAGCCCCAGCATTTT
TRBV7-6,TRBJ2-7,NA,TRBD1,CASSGTGGSLYEQYF,TGTGCCAGCAGTGGGACAGGGGGTAGTCTCTACGAGCAGTACTTC
TRBV6-5,TRBJ2-7,NA,NA,CASSYWTNANEQYF,TGTGCCAGCAGTTACTGGACTAACGCGAACGAGCAGTACTTC
TRBV5-1,TRBJ1-2,NA,NA,CASSPRDLQGDGYTF,TGCGCCAGCAGCCCTAGAGACCTACAAGGGGATGGCTACACCTTC
TRBV4-2,TRBJ2-2,NA,NA,CASSQHSGGNTGELFF,TGTGCCAGCAGCCAACATTCCGGGGGGAACACCGGGGAGCTGTTTTTT
TRBV14,TRBJ2-1,few,TRBD2,CASSQDASGSFYNEQFF,TGTGCCAGCAGCCAAGACGCGAGCGGGAGTTTTTACAATGAGCAGTTCTTC
TRBV7-2,TRBJ1-6,NA,NA,CASTRAFLYNSPLHF,TGTGCCAGCACTAGAGCTTTCCTTTATAATTCACCCCTCCACTTT
TRBV30,TRBJ1-5,NA,TRBD1,CAWRPRGRGDQPQHF,TGTGCCTGGAGGCCCCGGGGCAGGGGGGATCAGCCCCAGCATTTT
TRBV4-1,TRBJ2-3,NA,TRBD2,CASRHTGLASPRAADTQYF,TGCGCCAGCAGACATACGGGACTAGCGAGCCCCCGGGCAGCCGATACGCAGTATTTT
TRBV28,TRBJ1-2,NA,NA,CASSLDLTFHGYTF,TGTGCCAGCAGTTTAGACTTGACGTTCCATGGCTACACCTTC
TRBV19,TRBJ1-4,NA,NA,CASSIGGEANEKLFF,TGTGCCAGTAGTATAGGTGGGGAGGCTAATGAAAAACTGTTTTTT
TRBV4-3,TRBJ1-4,NA,TRBD1,CASSQDPGTAWEKLFF,TGCGCCAGCAGCCAAGATCCCGGGACAGCATGGGAAAAACTGTTTTTT
TRBV7-6,TRBJ2-1,NA,TRBD1,CASSLTGTASNEQFF,TGTGCCAGCAGCTTGACCGGGACAGCCTCCAATGAGCAGTTCTTC
TRBV29-1,TRBJ2-3,NA,TRBD1,CSVGTGDNTDTQYF,TGCAGCGTTGGGACAGGGGACAACACAGATACGCAGTATTTT
TRBV5-5,TRBJ2-5,NA,NA,CASSWGPDFYQETQYF,TGTGCCAGCAGCTGGGGGCCGGACTTTTACCAAGAGACCCAGTACTTC
TRBV2,TRBJ2-3,few,NA,CASTYTDTQYF,TGTGCCAGCACCTACACAGATACGCAGTATTTT